One sample yielded the 32 T cell receptor beta chains listed below, sequenced in a study of T-cell reconstitution after alpha-beta-depleted transplantation in children. Molecular barcoding with unique molecular identifiers was used for the TCRbeta library. TCRdb re-derived calls from the PCR reads in MiXCR, one entry per CDR3 protein. The data contain approximately 150,000 distinct CDR3 sequences, 7.5% to 9% of them singletons. Specimen: PBMCs, mostly from graft donor cells, collected 180 days after TCRalphabeta/CD19-depleted stem cell transplant. These receptor sequences come from a female patient younger than 10 who had a stem cell transplant for congenital amegakaryocytic thrombocytopenia, so the T cells may come from the graft donor.

CDR3: CASGLAGRETQYF. The CDR3 bases are TGCGCCAGCGGCCTAGCGGGCCGGGAGACCCAGTACTTC. The chain is built from TRBV5-1 and TRBJ2-5, with TRBD2 matching over 8 bases. CDR3 length: 13 amino acids. CDR1 is SGHRS, CDR2 YFSETQ, per germline. The ends lost 7 bases at V and 5 bases at J; junction bases unmatched: 7.

V gene TRBV5-1 combines with J gene TRBJ2-2; D is uncertain. The CDR3 runs to 15 residues. CDR1 and CDR2 (germline): SGHRS, YFSETQ. The V end was cut by 0 bases, the J end by 5 bases, with 11 bases between. The DNA for the CDR3 is TGCGCCAGCAGCTTGGATCCAGGAAATACCGGGGAGCTGTTTTTT. Translated: CASSLDPGNTGELFF.

This clonotype was seen more than once but under ten times. The chain couples TRBV28 to TRBJ2-3, with D possibly matching TRBD2 (7 bases). Germline loops: CDR1 MDHEN, CDR2 SYDVKM. V was shortened by 7 bases and J by 5 bases, with 16 bases between the two germline ends. The CDR3 sequence is 14 residues long. This CDR3 is CASIIGGGGDTQYF. CDR3 nucleotides: TGTGCCAGCATTATTGGGGGAGGGGGAGATACGCAGTATTTT. The full variable domain, rest sourced from reference TRBV28 and TRBJ2-3, is DVKVTQSSRYLVKRTGEKVFLECVQDMDHENMFWYRQDPGLGLRLIYFSYDVKMKEKGDIPEGYSVSREKKERFSLILESASTNQTSMYLCASIIGGGGDTQYFGPGTRLTVL.

This clonotype was found many times. This rearrangement joins TRBV28 to TRBJ2-3; D remains ambiguous. With 2 bases removed from V and 4 bases from J, the gap between germline ends came to 7 bases. The CDR3 runs to 13 residues. CDR1 and CDR2 (germline): MDHEN, SYDVKM. In nucleotides, the CDR3 is TGTGCCAGCAGTTTAGCCAGTGCAGATACGCAGTATTTT. It encodes CASSLASADTQYF.

This clonotype was seen repeatedly, ten times or more. The V and J genes are TRBV5-1 and TRBJ2-5, with TRBD2 matching over 8 bases. Looked up from germline, CDR1 is SGHRS and CDR2 is YFSETQ. This CDR3 contains 15 residues. The ends lost 0 bases at V and 4 bases at J; junction bases unmatched: 5. The CDR3 loop reads CASSLGAGVRETQYF. The DNA of the CDR3 is TGCGCCAGCAGCTTGGGAGCGGGGGTACGAGAGACCCAGTACTTC. The variable domain in full, completed from reference TRBV5-1 and TRBJ2-5, reads KAGVTQTPRYLIKTRGQQVTLSCSPISGHRSVSWYQQTPGQGLQFLFEYFSETQRNKGNFPGRFSGRQFSNSRSEMNVSTLELGDSALYLCASSLGAGVRETQYFGPGTRLLVL.

This clonotype appeared many times. The genes are TRBV5-1 and TRBJ2-3; D is ambiguous. The CDR3 spans 15 residues. Per germline, CDR1 SGHRS and CDR2 YFSETQ. Trimming removed 2 bases at V and 0 bases at J, with 10 bases between. The CDR3 region is CASSFRDGSTDTQYF. In nucleotides, the CDR3 is TGCGCCAGCAGCTTTCGCGACGGTAGCACAGATACGCAGTATTTT.

The J gene is TRBJ2-1, the V gene TRBV5-1, with 7 positions matching TRBD2. Germline V gene data show CDR1 as SGHRS and CDR2 as YFSETQ. The CDR3 is 15 residues long. The V gene end was trimmed by 5 bases and the J gene end by 2 bases; junction bases not matched to a gene: 7. CDR3: CASRLSSGPYNEQFF. CDR3 coding DNA: TGCGCCAGCAGACTATCTAGCGGCCCCTACAATGAGCAGTTCTTC.

V usage is TRBV20-1 and J usage is TRBJ2-3; 15 nucleotides match TRBD2. The ends lost 1 base at V and 6 bases at J; junction bases unmatched: 5. The CDR3 runs 16 residues. Germline lookup yields CDR1 DFQATT and CDR2 SNEGSKA (reference sequence). CDR3 in amino acids: CSARGGLAGGSDTQYF. The CDR3 region has the DNA TGCAGTGCTAGAGGGGGACTAGCGGGGGGCTCGGATACGCAGTATTTT.

The chain combines TRBV20-1 with TRBJ2-1, with no clear D. With 3 bases removed from V and 8 bases from J, the gap between germline ends came to 8 bases. CDR3 size: 11 residues. Germline V gene sequence: CDR1 DFQATT, CDR2 SNEGSKA (reference sequence). The CDR3 loop is CSARFRDEQFF. Here the CDR3 DNA reads TGCAGTGCTAGGTTTCGGGATGAGCAGTTCTTC.

In this sample, this clonotype turned up many times. The chain uses TRBV5-1 and TRBJ2-1, with 8 bases fitting TRBD1. V was pared by 3 bases and J by 8 bases, with 10 bases of the junction left unmatched. CDR3 length: 15 amino acids. Per germline, CDR1 SGHRS and CDR2 YFSETQ. CDR3 in DNA: TGCGCCAGCAGCTGGGGACAGGAATCTAGAGATGAGCAGTTCTTC. This gives the protein CASSWGQESRDEQFF.

V gene TRBV29-1 combines with J gene TRBJ1-1; tentative D call: TRBD1 (6 bases). Deletions cut 7 bases from V and 6 bases from J, with 21 bases between. Germline-derived CDR1 and CDR2 are SQVTM and ANQGSEA. This CDR3 spans 14 amino acids. This CDR3 reads CSALQGGGRSEAFF. The CDR3 bases are TGCAGCGCTCTCCAGGGCGGGGGCAGGTCTGAAGCTTTCTTT. Drawing the rest from reference TRBV29-1 and TRBJ1-1, the complete variable domain is SAVISQKPSRDICQRGTSLTIQCQVDSQVTMMFWYRQQPGQSLTLIATANQGSEATYESGFVIDKFPISRPNLTFSTLTVSNMSPEDSSIYLCSALQGGGRSEAFFGQGTRLTVV.

Only a few counts were recorded for this clonotype. This chain uses TRBV6-5 with TRBJ2-7, with D possibly matching TRBD1 (5 bases). CDR1 MNHEY and CDR2 SVGAGI come from the germline V gene. Trimming shortened V by 2 bases and J by 5 bases, and 16 bases separated the two germline ends. There are 15 residues in the CDR3. The chain's CDR3 is CASSYQQGILDEQYF. CDR3 nucleotides: TGTGCCAGCAGTTACCAGCAGGGCATTTTGGACGAGCAGTACTTC.

The rearrangement uses TRBV6-5 and TRBJ1-6; D is perhaps TRBD1 (5 bases). The CDR3 length is 13 residues. The V and J ends lost 0 bases and 11 bases respectively, with 8 bases between them. CDR1 is MNHEY, CDR2 SVGAGI, per germline. In DNA form, the CDR3 reads TGTGCCAGCAGTTACTCGGGGCGAGCACCCCTCCACTTT. This encodes CASSYSGRAPLHF.

This clonotype appeared many times. This rearrangement joins TRBV21-1 to TRBJ1-5. TRBV21-1 constitutes a pseudogene. This CDR3 comprises 14 residues. CDR3 amino acids: CASSKVSSNQPQHF. Here the CDR3 DNA reads TGTGCCAGCAGCAAAGTTAGTAGCAATCAGCCCCAGCATTTT.

This clonotype appeared many times. V gene TRBV27 combines with J gene TRBJ2-1; possibly TRBD2 for D (6 bases). Per the germline V gene, CDR1 is MNHEY and CDR2 is SMNVEV (reference sequence). Trimming cost V 5 bases and J 8 bases, with 13 bases left between them. The CDR3 loop spans 13 amino acids. CDR3 sequence: CASSPWDSYEQFF. Written as DNA, the CDR3 is TGTGCCAGCAGTCCATGGGACTCCTATGAGCAGTTCTTC.

This clonotype was found a few times. The chain links TRBV12-3 or TRBV12-4 to TRBJ2-6, with D hard to call. Deletions cut 3 bases from V and 5 bases from J, with 23 bases between. The CDR3 covers 19 residues. The CDR3 region is CASSFRRALVELRANVLTF. Written as DNA, the CDR3 is TGTGCCAGCAGTTTCAGGCGAGCTCTAGTTGAATTGAGGGCCAACGTCCTGACTTTC.

The rearrangement joins TRBV11-1 to TRBJ1-2, with a tentative D call TRBD1 (6 bases). From germline, CDR1 is SGHAT and CDR2 FQDESV (reference sequence). The CDR3 is 19 amino acids. Trimming took 4 bases from V and 0 from J, leaving 24 bases between them. CDR3 DNA sequence: TGTGCCAGCAGCTCGACCGGGGGCCTGGTCGCCCTACCTAACTATGGCTACACCTTC. As protein: CASSSTGGLVALPNYGYTF.

This clonotype was counted many times. V is TRBV18 and J is TRBJ2-3; the D call may be TRBD1 or TRBD2 (5 bases each). CDR3 length: 14 residues. Between the trimmed V and J ends, which lost 3 bases and 4 bases, there was a span of 11 bases. Germline lookup yields CDR1 KGHSH and CDR2 LQKENI. CDR3 coding DNA: TGTGCCAGCTCACCTTGGGACGGTGCAGATACGCAGTATTTT. Its translation: CASSPWDGADTQYF.

This clonotype came up a few times. The J gene is TRBJ2-4, the V gene TRBV6-6; 12 bases are shared with TRBD1. With 7 bases clipped from V and 6 bases from J, the junction kept 10 bases outside the gene matches. Looked up from germline, CDR1 is MNHNY and CDR2 is SVGAGI (reference sequence). The CDR3 contains 16 residues. CDR3 nucleotide sequence: TGTGCCAGCAAACCATCCGGGACAGGGGGCGGAAACATTCAGTACTTC. Protein product: CASKPSGTGGGNIQYF.

There are many counts of this clonotype. This rearrangement joins TRBV29-1 to TRBJ1-2; TRBD1 matches 7 bases. CDR3 size: 12 residues. Germline V gene data show CDR1 as SQVTM and CDR2 as ANQGSEA. The junction had 10 bases not matched to a gene; V was cut back by 7 bases and J by 8 bases. The CDR3 region is CSAKGQVLGYTF. DNA for the CDR3: TGCAGCGCCAAAGGACAGGTGCTGGGCTACACCTTC.

V gene TRBV6-2 or TRBV6-3 combines with J gene TRBJ1-1, with TRBD1 matching 11 bases. V shed 4 bases, J shed 5 bases, and the junction held 6 bases outside the gene matches. The germline V gene encodes CDR1 MNHEY and CDR2 SVGEGT. The CDR3 contains 15 residues. The CDR3 sequence: CASSSPDRGRTEAFF. In nucleotides, the CDR3 is TGTGCCAGCAGTTCGCCGGACAGGGGGCGAACTGAAGCTTTCTTT.

The sample holds many counts of this clonotype. This chain links TRBV20-1 with TRBJ2-7, with TRBD2 matching 12 bases. The CDR3 runs to 16 residues. CDR1 and CDR2 from the germline V gene are DFQATT and SNEGSKA (reference sequence). The V gene end was trimmed by 0 bases and the J gene end by 5 bases; junction bases not matched to a gene: 8. The CDR3 region is CSARETGTSGYHEQYF. CDR3 sequence (DNA): TGCAGTGCTAGAGAAACCGGGACTAGCGGGTACCACGAGCAGTACTTC.

In its sample, this clonotype was seen once. With a much larger clone just one base away, this may be a read error. The chain employs TRBV5-1 and TRBJ2-1; D is undetermined. The germline gives CDR1 SGHRS, CDR2 YFSETQ. The CDR3 contains 15 residues. V gave up 7 bases and J gave up 5 bases, with 19 bases separating them. In DNA form, the CDR3 reads TGCGCCAGCTCATGGCGGAGCCCGAAACACAATGAGCAGTTCTTC. Encoded protein: CASSWRSPKHNEQFF.

This clonotype has ten or more counts. The chain recombines TRBV6-2 or TRBV6-3 with TRBJ2-2; D is tentatively TRBD1 or TRBD2 (6 bases each). The germline V gene has CDR1 MNHEY and CDR2 SVGEGT. V was pared by 4 bases and J by 4 bases, with 10 bases between. The CDR3 is 14 residues long. CDR3: CASSSQGGTGELFF. CDR3 DNA: TGTGCCAGCAGTTCACAGGGAGGCACCGGGGAGCTGTTTTTT.

There are many counts of this clonotype. This rearrangement joins TRBV29-1 to TRBJ2-4; TRBD1 matches 7 bases. Losses at the gene ends were 6 bases for V and 4 bases for J; bases not matched to a gene: 0. Per the germline V gene, CDR1 is SQVTM and CDR2 is ANQGSEA. The CDR3 is 11 amino acids. CDR3 region: CSVGQKNIQYF. The CDR3 region has the DNA TGCAGCGTGGGACAGAAAAACATTCAGTACTTC.

This clonotype was seen at least ten times. The genes are TRBV5-1 and TRBJ2-7; weak D call: TRBD2 (7 bases). V was clipped by 4 bases and J by 0 bases, with 14 bases between them. CDR3 size: 15 residues. The germline V gene encodes CDR1 SGHRS and CDR2 YFSETQ. The CDR3: CASSGGGAYSYEQYF. DNA of the CDR3: TGCGCCAGCAGCGGGGGGGGGGCCTACTCCTACGAGCAGTACTTC.

This clonotype was seen ten or more times. V gene TRBV5-1 combines with J gene TRBJ1-1; the D is unclear. Germline V gene sequence: CDR1 SGHRS, CDR2 YFSETQ. Trimming cost V 0 bases and J 10 bases, with 10 bases left between them. There are 12 residues in the CDR3. The CDR3 coding sequence is TGCGCCAGCAGCTTGGACCGGGGAAGAGCTTTCTTT. It is translated as CASSLDRGRAFF. The entire variable domain, with the rest obtained from reference TRBV5-1 and TRBJ1-1, is as follows: KAGVTQTPRYLIKTRGQQVTLSCSPISGHRSVSWYQQTPGQGLQFLFEYFSETQRNKGNFPGRFSGRQFSNSRSEMNVSTLELGDSALYLCASSLDRGRAFFGQGTRLTVV.

This clonotype has at least ten counts. This sequence joins TRBV5-1 and TRBJ2-1, with TRBD2 matching over 14 bases. Germline V lookup: CDR1 SGHRS, CDR2 YFSETQ. CDR3 length equals 15 residues. The V gene end was trimmed by 5 bases and the J gene end by 8 bases; junction bases not matched to a gene: 6. CDR3 in amino acids: CASSGLAGGAHEQFF. In nucleotides, the CDR3 is TGCGCCAGCAGTGGACTAGCGGGGGGTGCCCATGAGCAGTTCTTC.

This clonotype was counted many times. V is TRBV27 and J is TRBJ2-1; TRBD2 matches at 11 bases. J lost 9 bases, V lost 6 bases, and 7 bases had no gene match. The CDR3 contains 14 residues. Germline loops: CDR1 MNHEY, CDR2 SMNVEV (reference sequence). This chain's CDR3 is CASSLAGGPAEQFF. The CDR3 region has the DNA TGTGCCAGCAGCTTAGCGGGAGGGCCGGCTGAGCAGTTCTTC.

In regard to this clonotype: This may be a read error: a much more frequent sequence differs by one nucleotide. The chain uses TRBV13 and TRBJ1-5; TRBD1 matches at 7 bases. Germline V gene lookup returns CDR1 PRHDT and CDR2 FYEKMQ (reference sequence). CDR3 length: 13 amino acids. The CDR3 DNA is TGTGCCAGAGCGGGACAGCCCAATCAGCCCCATCATTTT. Translating gives CARAGQPNQPHHF.

This clonotype has a count of ten or more. The chain is built from TRBV12-3 or TRBV12-4 and TRBJ2-3; D is unresolved. The CDR3 length is 13 residues. Trimming took 3 bases from V and 4 from J, leaving 8 bases between them. The chain's CDR3 is CASSFGSADTQYF. CDR3 sequence (DNA): TGTGCCAGCAGTTTCGGCTCGGCAGATACGCAGTATTTT.

This clonotype turned up a few times. The chain combines TRBV6-1 with TRBJ2-5, with a tentative D call TRBD1 (6 bases). The CDR3 covers 13 residues. Trimming removed 5 bases from V and 5 bases from J, with 12 bases in between. The germline V gene encodes CDR1 MNHNS and CDR2 SASEGT. CDR3 sequence: CASSQQGGETQYF. CDR3 DNA sequence: TGTGCCAGCAGTCAACAGGGTGGGGAGACCCAGTACTTC.